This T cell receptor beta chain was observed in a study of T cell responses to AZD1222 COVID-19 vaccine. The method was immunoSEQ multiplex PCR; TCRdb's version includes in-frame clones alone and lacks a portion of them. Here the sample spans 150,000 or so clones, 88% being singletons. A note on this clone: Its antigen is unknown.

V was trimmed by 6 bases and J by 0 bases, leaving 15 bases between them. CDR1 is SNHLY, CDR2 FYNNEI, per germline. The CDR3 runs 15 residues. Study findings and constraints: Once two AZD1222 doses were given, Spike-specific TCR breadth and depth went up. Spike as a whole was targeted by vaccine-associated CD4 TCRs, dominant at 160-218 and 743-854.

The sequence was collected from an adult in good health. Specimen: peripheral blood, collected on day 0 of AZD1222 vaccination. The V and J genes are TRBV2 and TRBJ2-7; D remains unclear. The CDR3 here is CASSPSRYSSYEQYF. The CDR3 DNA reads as TGTGCCAGCAGCCCCAGCAGATATAGCTCCTACGAGCAGTACTTC.